This T cell receptor (beta chain) came from a study of Ad26.COV2.S vaccination and SARS-CoV-2 variants. Study-wide findings and caveats: It was vaccine recipients, not placebo recipients, who had the higher spike-specific TCR breadth.

Generated by immunoSEQ multiplex PCR, the TCRdb table keeps only in-frame clones and is missing some. The sample includes 250,000 or so clones, around 90% seen only once; the top ten take approximately 3%. This clone was seen just once. What it recognizes is unknown. V shed 9 bases and J shed 3 bases, with 14 bases lying between them. Germline assignment: CDR1 SNHLY and CDR2 FYNNEI. The CDR3 loop spans 14 amino acids. Treatment of the sample: 15 to 20 received Ad26.COV2.S at low or high dose, single or two shots; several received placebo; per-sample allocation not given. At day 63 after the first vaccine or placebo injection, samples were drawn.

This clonotype was sampled from a person aged 18 to 59 who received the Ad26.COV2.S COVID-19 vaccine or a placebo. The sequences come from peripheral blood, collected in a trial of Ad26.COV2.S vaccine versus placebo. The V and J genes are TRBV2 and TRBJ2-2; the D call may be TRBD1 or TRBD2 (5 bases each). The CDR3 sequence is CASLEGSYTGELFF. The DNA of the CDR3 is TGTGCCAGTCTTGAGGGGTCCTACACCGGGGAGCTGTTTTTT. Together with reference TRBV2 and TRBJ2-2, the CDR3 gives the full variable domain: EPEVTQTPSHQVTQMGQEVILRCVPISNHLYFYWYRQILGQKVEFLVSFYNNEISEKSEIFDDQFSVERPDGSNFTLKIRSTKLEDSAMYFCASLEGSYTGELFFGEGSRLTVL.